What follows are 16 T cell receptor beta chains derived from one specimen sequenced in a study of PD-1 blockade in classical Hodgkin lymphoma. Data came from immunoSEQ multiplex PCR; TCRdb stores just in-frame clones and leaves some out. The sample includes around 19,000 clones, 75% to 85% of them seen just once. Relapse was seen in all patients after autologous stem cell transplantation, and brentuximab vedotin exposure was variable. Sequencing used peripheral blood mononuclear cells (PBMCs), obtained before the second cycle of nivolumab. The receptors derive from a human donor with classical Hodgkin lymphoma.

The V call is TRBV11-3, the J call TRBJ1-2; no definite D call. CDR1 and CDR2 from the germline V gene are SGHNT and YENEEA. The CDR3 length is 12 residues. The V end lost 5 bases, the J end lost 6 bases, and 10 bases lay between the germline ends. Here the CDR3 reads CASSLGGNGYTF. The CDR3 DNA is TGTGCCAGCAGCCTGGGCGGGAATGGCTACACCTTC.

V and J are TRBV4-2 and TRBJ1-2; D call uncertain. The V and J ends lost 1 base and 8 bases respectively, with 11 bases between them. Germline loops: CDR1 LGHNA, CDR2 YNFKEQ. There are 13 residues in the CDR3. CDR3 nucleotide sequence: TGTGCCAGCAGCCAAGGCACAGAAGGCGGCTACACCTTC. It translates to CASSQGTEGGYTF.

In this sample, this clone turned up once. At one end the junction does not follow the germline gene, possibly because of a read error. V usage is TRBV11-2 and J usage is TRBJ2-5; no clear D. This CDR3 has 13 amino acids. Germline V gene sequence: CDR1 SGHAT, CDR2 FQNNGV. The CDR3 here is CASSLVTRARSNF. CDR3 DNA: TGTGCCAGCAGCTTAGTAACTCGGGCCCGATCGAACTTC.

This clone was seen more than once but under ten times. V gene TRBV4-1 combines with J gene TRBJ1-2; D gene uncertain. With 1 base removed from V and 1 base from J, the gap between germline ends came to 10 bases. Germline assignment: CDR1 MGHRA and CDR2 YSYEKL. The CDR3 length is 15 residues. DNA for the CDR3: TGCGCCAGCAGCCAAGTCTACAGCAGTAACTATGGCTACACCTTC. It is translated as CASSQVYSSNYGYTF.

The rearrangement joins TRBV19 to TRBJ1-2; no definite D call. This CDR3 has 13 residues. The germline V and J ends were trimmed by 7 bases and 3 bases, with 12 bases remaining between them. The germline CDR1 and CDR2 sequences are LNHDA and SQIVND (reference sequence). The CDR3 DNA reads TGTGCCAGTAATGTGGCGGTTGACTATGGCTACACCTTC. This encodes CASNVAVDYGYTF.

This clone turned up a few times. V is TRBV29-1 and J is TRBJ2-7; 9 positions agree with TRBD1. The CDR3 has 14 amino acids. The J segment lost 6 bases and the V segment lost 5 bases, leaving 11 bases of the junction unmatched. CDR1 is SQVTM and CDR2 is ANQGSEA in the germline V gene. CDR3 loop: CSVSGDRVGSEQYF. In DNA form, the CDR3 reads TGCAGCGTTTCTGGGGACAGGGTAGGGAGCGAGCAGTACTTC.

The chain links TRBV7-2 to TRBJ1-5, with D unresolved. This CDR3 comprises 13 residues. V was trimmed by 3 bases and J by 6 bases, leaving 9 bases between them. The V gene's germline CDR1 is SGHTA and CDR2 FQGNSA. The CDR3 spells CASSFTPGQPQHF. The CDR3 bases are TGTGCCAGCAGCTTCACTCCAGGTCAGCCCCAGCATTTT.

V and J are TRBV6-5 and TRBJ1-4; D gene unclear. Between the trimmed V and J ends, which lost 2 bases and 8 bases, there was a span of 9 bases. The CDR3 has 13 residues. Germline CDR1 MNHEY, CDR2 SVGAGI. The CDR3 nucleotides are TGTGCCAGCAGTTACACGGGTCGGGAAAAACTGTTTTTT. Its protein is CASSYTGREKLFF.

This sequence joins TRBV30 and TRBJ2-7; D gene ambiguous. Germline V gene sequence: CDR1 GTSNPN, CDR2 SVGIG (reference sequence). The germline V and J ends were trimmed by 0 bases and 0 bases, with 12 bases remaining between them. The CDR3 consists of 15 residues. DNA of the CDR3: TGTGCCTGGAGTGTCAGGCCTACACCCTCCTACGAGCAGTACTTC. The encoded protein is CAWSVRPTPSYEQYF. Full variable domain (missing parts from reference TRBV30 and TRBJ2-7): SQTIHQWPATLVQPVGSPLSLECTVEGTSNPNLYWYRQAAGRGLQLLFYSVGIGQISSEVPQNLSASRPQDRQFILSSKKLLLSDSGFYLCAWSVRPTPSYEQYFGPGTRLTVT.

The CDR3 spells CASSLRALGQGVNEQFF. The CDR3 DNA reads TGTGCCAGCAGTTTAAGGGCCCTGGGGCAGGGTGTGAATGAGCAGTTCTTC. The V call is TRBV27, the J call TRBJ2-1; D might be TRBD1 (5 bases). Looked up from germline, CDR1 is MNHEY and CDR2 is SMNVEV (reference sequence). CDR3 length: 17 residues. Trimming removed 2 bases at V and 7 bases at J, with 21 bases between.

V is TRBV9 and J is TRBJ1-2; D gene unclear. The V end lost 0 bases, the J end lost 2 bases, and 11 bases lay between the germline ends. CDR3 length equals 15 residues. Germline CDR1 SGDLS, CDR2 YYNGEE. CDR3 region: CASSVAEGSNYGYTF. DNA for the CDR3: TGTGCCAGCAGCGTAGCTGAGGGATCCAACTATGGCTACACCTTC.

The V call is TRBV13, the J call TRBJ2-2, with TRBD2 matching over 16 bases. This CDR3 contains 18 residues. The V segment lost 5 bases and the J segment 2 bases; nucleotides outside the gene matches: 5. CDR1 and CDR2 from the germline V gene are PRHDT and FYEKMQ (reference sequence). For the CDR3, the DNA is TGTGCCAGCAGCCTGGGACTAGCGGGAGGGGGAAACACCGGGGAGCTGTTTTTT. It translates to CASSLGLAGGGNTGELFF.

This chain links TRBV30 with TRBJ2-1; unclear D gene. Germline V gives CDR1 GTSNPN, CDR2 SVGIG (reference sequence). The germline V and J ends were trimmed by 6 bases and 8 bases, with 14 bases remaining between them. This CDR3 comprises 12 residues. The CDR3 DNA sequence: TGTGCCTGCTCAGTTATTATGGATGAGCAGTTCTTC. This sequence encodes CACSVIMDEQFF.

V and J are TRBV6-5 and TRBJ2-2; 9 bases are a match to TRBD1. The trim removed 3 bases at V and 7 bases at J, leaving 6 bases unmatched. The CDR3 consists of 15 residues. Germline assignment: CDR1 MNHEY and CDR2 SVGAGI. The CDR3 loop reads CASSYSDRGYGELFF. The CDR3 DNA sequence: TGTGCCAGCAGTTATTCGGACAGGGGTTACGGGGAGCTGTTTTTT.

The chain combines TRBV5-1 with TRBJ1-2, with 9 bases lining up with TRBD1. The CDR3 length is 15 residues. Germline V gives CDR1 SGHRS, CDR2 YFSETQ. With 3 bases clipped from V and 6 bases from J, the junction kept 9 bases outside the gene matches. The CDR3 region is CASSSLDRGTDGYTF. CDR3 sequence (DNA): TGCGCCAGCAGCTCCCTCGACAGGGGGACTGATGGCTACACCTTC.

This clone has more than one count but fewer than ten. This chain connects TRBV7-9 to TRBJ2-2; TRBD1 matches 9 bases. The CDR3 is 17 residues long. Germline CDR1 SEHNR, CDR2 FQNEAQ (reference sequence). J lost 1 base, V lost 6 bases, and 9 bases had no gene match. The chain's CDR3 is CASSPRYRGQNTGELFF. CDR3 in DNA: TGTGCCAGCAGTCCTAGGTACAGGGGGCAGAACACCGGGGAGCTGTTTTTT.